One sample yielded the 31 T cell receptor beta chains listed below, sequenced in a study of spatial heterogeneity in lung cancer. Time point defined: blood at routine non-recurrence follow-up after resection. No cells were sorted before sequencing. The whole RNA sequenced was extracted from tumor, nontumor lung or frozen PBMC. A single record per CDR3 protein comes from TCRdb applying MiXCR to the 5' RACE reads. Of fewer than 55,000 distinct CDR3 sequences in the sample, 7.4% were seen once. The sequencing used PBMCs, collected at follow-up. These receptor sequences come from a female donor with early-stage non-small cell lung cancer.

To note about this clonotype: The limits of the CDR3 on the DNA are not certain, so only TCRdb's listed CDR3 is given. The gene calls are TRBV24-1 and TRBJ2-7; the listed D gene, TRBD1, was not tested against the DNA. The CDR3 is 13 amino acids long, termini counted. CDR1 is KGHDR and CDR2 is SFDVKD in the germline V gene. The CDR3 spells CATTGTGLHQQYF.

This clonotype was observed many times. V gene TRBV20-1 combines with J gene TRBJ1-5, with TRBD1 as a possible D gene (6 bases). This CDR3 comprises 14 residues. V was shortened by 3 bases and J by 7 bases, with 16 bases between the two germline ends. The germline V gene has CDR1 DFQATT and CDR2 SNEGSKA (reference sequence). The CDR3 region is CSARTRGYGQPQHF. In DNA, the CDR3 is TGCAGTGCTAGGACCAGGGGTTATGGGCAGCCCCAGCATTTT.

Turning to this clonotype: A much larger clone is a single base away; this may be a read error. This chain connects TRBV7-2 to TRBJ2-3, with TRBD2 identical over 13 bases. Germline CDR1 is SGHTA and CDR2 is FQGNSA. The CDR3 covers 16 residues. The trim removed 7 bases at V and 5 bases at J, leaving 9 bases unmatched. The CDR3 DNA reads TGTGCCAGCAACGCAACTAGCGGGGGGGCCATAGATACGCAGTATTTT. Amino acids: CASNATSGGAIDTQYF.

The CDR3 protein is CASSPGLAGAADTQYF. DNA of the CDR3: TGTGCCAGCAGCCCAGGACTAGCGGGGGCGGCAGATACGCAGTATTTT. The chain couples TRBV7-6 to TRBJ2-3; 13 bases match TRBD2. The V and J ends lost 5 bases and 4 bases, in that order; junction bases with no gene match: 6. The CDR3 contains 16 residues. In germline, CDR1 is SGHVS, CDR2 FNYEAQ.

This clonotype has only a few counts. J is TRBJ1-1 and V is TRBV11-1, with 10 bases that match TRBD1. The CDR3 is 14 amino acids. J lost 7 bases, V lost 2 bases, and 4 bases had no gene match. Germline V lookup: CDR1 SGHAT, CDR2 FQDESV (reference sequence). As DNA, the CDR3 is TGTGCCAGCAGCTTACTGACAGGGGGCGGTGAAGCTTTCTTT. It specifies CASSLLTGGGEAFF.

The sample holds many counts of this clonotype. The rearrangement joins TRBV20-1 to TRBJ1-4; unclear D gene. This CDR3 region has 12 residues. The V gene lost 7 bases and the J gene lost 5 bases, with 11 bases spanning the gap. CDR1 and CDR2 (germline): DFQATT, SNEGSKA (reference sequence). In nucleotides, the CDR3 is TGCAGTGTCCGTCCGCAGAATGAAAAACTGTTTTTT. This translates into CSVRPQNEKLFF.

This clonotype was seen at least ten times. The CDR3 DNA reads TGCAGTGCCATCCGGGACTCCGTATCGAATGAGCAGTTCTTC. The encoded protein is CSAIRDSVSNEQFF. The rearrangement uses TRBV20-1 and TRBJ2-1; possibly TRBD2 for D (6 bases). CDR1 and CDR2 (germline): DFQATT, SNEGSKA (reference sequence). This CDR3 is 14 amino acids long. The germline V and J ends were trimmed by 6 bases and 7 bases, with 19 bases remaining between them.

This clonotype has ten or more counts. The chain uses TRBV7-2 and TRBJ1-1; D remains unclear. This CDR3 is 12 amino acids long. V gave up 1 base and J gave up 10 bases, with 10 bases separating them. CDR1 and CDR2 (germline): SGHTA, FQGNSA. The CDR3 bases are TGTGCCAGCAGCTTAGACCGGGCCCGAGCTTTCTTT. It encodes CASSLDRARAFF.

This clonotype was seen more than once but under ten times. The rearrangement links TRBV5-6 to TRBJ2-7; D perhaps matches TRBD2 (5 bases). V was cut by 4 bases and J by 4 bases, with 15 bases left in between. Germline V gene data show CDR1 as SGHDT and CDR2 as YYEEEE. The CDR3 is 14 residues long. CDR3 nucleotides: TGTGCCAGCAGCCAACTAGGTGAAGCGTACGAGCAGTACTTC. It specifies CASSQLGEAYEQYF. Looking up the rest from reference TRBV5-6 and TRBJ2-7 gives the full variable domain: DAGVTQSPTHLIKTRGQQVTLRCSPKSGHDTVSWYQQALGQGPQFIFQYYEEEERQRGNFPDRFSGHQFPNYSSELNVNALLLGDSALYLCASSQLGEAYEQYFGPGTRLTVT.

This clonotype was observed many times. The rearrangement uses TRBV7-2 and TRBJ1-4; possible D gene TRBD1, 5 bases. V was shortened by 5 bases and J by 7 bases, with 17 bases between the two germline ends. The CDR3 runs 15 residues. Germline CDR1 and CDR2: SGHTA and FQGNSA. CDR3 amino acids: CASSTGGLYFEKLFF. CDR3 nucleotide sequence: TGTGCCAGCAGCACAGGCGGTCTCTACTTTGAAAAACTGTTTTTT.

This clonotype has a handful of counts. The V gene is TRBV27, the J gene TRBJ1-1; D might be TRBD1 (5 bases). Germline V gives CDR1 MNHEY, CDR2 SMNVEV (reference sequence). This CDR3 is built from 14 residues. V was clipped by 8 bases and J by 1 base, with 14 bases between them. The CDR3, as DNA: TGTGCCAGCTGGGTAGGTGGGGCGAACACTGAAGCTTTCTTT. Translated: CASWVGGANTEAFF.

This clonotype was observed many times. This chain joins TRBV12-3 or TRBV12-4 and TRBJ2-2; unclear D gene. Trimming left V 4 bases short and J 6 bases short, with 6 bases between. The CDR3 runs 12 residues. The CDR3 loop reads CASSWKPGELFF. In DNA, the CDR3 is TGTGCCAGCAGTTGGAAGCCCGGGGAGCTGTTTTTT.

This clonotype was seen more than once but under ten times. This rearrangement joins TRBV20-1 to TRBJ2-3; TRBD1 matches at 10 bases. Looked up from germline, CDR1 is DFQATT and CDR2 is SNEGSKA (reference sequence). J was trimmed by 5 bases and V by 3 bases; bases with no gene match: 8. The CDR3 contains 15 residues. This CDR3 reads CSASGTGEPLDTQYF. The DNA of the CDR3 is TGCAGTGCTAGTGGGACAGGGGAACCTTTAGATACGCAGTATTTT.

This clonotype occurred many times. The chain recombines TRBV10-3 with TRBJ2-3; either TRBD1 or TRBD2 may fit D (5 bases each). With 6 bases removed from V and 3 bases from J, the gap between germline ends came to 10 bases. Germline lookup yields CDR1 ENHRY and CDR2 SYGVKD. This CDR3 region has 13 residues. This CDR3 reads CAISGTGTDTQYF. The CDR3 DNA follows: TGTGCCATCAGCGGGACCGGGACAGATACGCAGTATTTT.

Many counts were recorded for this clonotype. The gene calls are TRBV11-2 and TRBJ1-5; no firm D call. Trimming left V 1 base short and J 0 bases short, with 4 bases between. Germline assignment: CDR1 SGHAT and CDR2 FQNNGV. The length of the CDR3 is 14 residues. The CDR3 reads CASSLGVSNQPQHF. For the CDR3, the DNA is TGTGCCAGCAGCTTAGGGGTTAGCAATCAGCCCCAGCATTTT.

This clonotype was picked up many times. The chain employs TRBV28 and TRBJ2-7; D is possibly TRBD1 (5 bases). V was shortened by 3 bases and J by 1 base, with 34 bases between the two germline ends. This CDR3 spans 22 amino acids. From germline, CDR1 is MDHEN and CDR2 SYDVKM. The CDR3: CASSFWWVYLGDDRGTSYEQYF. The DNA for the CDR3 is TGTGCCAGCAGTTTTTGGTGGGTGTATCTCGGAGATGACAGAGGTACTTCCTACGAGCAGTACTTC. Full variable domain (rest looked up from reference TRBV28 and TRBJ2-7): DVKVTQSSRYLVKRTGEKVFLECVQDMDHENMFWYRQDPGLGLRLIYFSYDVKMKEKGDIPEGYSVSREKKERFSLILESASTNQTSMYLCASSFWWVYLGDDRGTSYEQYFGPGTRLTVT.

V usage is TRBV12-3 or TRBV12-4 and J usage is TRBJ2-3, with 8 bases aligning to TRBD1. The trim removed 2 bases at V and 4 bases at J, leaving 2 bases unmatched. The CDR3 sequence is 14 residues long. This CDR3 is CASSLWTGSDTQYF. The CDR3 coding sequence is TGTGCCAGCAGTTTATGGACAGGGTCAGATACGCAGTATTTT.

The sample holds many counts of this clonotype. The chain joins TRBV29-1 to TRBJ2-7; TRBD1 matches at 8 bases. The V gene's germline CDR1 is SQVTM and CDR2 ANQGSEA. The CDR3 totals 14 residues. J was trimmed by 5 bases and V by 6 bases; bases with no gene match: 12. CDR3 protein: CSVTAETGVHEQYF. CDR3 bases: TGCAGCGTGACGGCCGAGACAGGGGTGCACGAGCAGTACTTC.

This clonotype qualifies as medium-sized. The genes are TRBV7-9 and TRBJ1-5; D is unresolved. V gave up 6 bases and J gave up 2 bases, with 14 bases separating them. Germline assignment: CDR1 SEHNR and CDR2 FQNEAQ (reference sequence). This CDR3 has 15 amino acids. The CDR3 region has the DNA TGTGCCAGCAGTCGGACCGAAAGTGGCAATCAGCCCCAGCATTTT. This codes for CASSRTESGNQPQHF.

The J gene is TRBJ2-7, the V gene TRBV6-6; TRBD1 matches 8 bases. The CDR3 length is 14 residues. The germline V gene has CDR1 MNHNY and CDR2 SVGAGI (reference sequence). J was trimmed by 3 bases and V by 5 bases; bases with no gene match: 6. The chain's CDR3 is CASSTGQGLYEQYF. The CDR3 bases are TGTGCCAGCAGTACTGGACAGGGTCTCTACGAGCAGTACTTC.

Many counts were recorded for this clonotype. This rearrangement joins TRBV4-1 to TRBJ1-1; 7 nucleotides align to TRBD1. Germline loops: CDR1 MGHRA, CDR2 YSYEKL. This CDR3 spans 15 amino acids. V lost 4 bases, J lost 3 bases, and 8 bases stayed unmatched. In DNA form, the CDR3 reads TGCGCCAGCAGCCGGCAGACAGGGCTGGACACTGAAGCTTTCTTT. Translated, it gives CASSRQTGLDTEAFF.

V gene TRBV7-9 combines with J gene TRBJ1-4; D remains unclear. V lost 2 bases, J lost 3 bases, and 7 bases lay in between. Looked up from germline, CDR1 is SEHNR and CDR2 is FQNEAQ (reference sequence). This CDR3 has 14 residues. CDR3 sequence reads: CASSLRSANEKLFF. CDR3 nucleotide sequence: TGTGCCAGCAGCTTAAGGTCAGCTAATGAAAAACTGTTTTTT.

The J gene is TRBJ2-1, the V gene TRBV7-2; 7 bases are shared with TRBD2. Trimming at V came to 6 bases and at J to 10 bases, leaving 15 bases not matched to a gene. CDR1 and CDR2 from the germline V gene are SGHTA and FQGNSA. The CDR3 has 15 residues. CDR3 bases: TGTGCCAGCAGACCCGGGGGGACCGCCGGGCGGGAGCAGTTCTTC. Translating it yields CASRPGGTAGREQFF. The whole variable domain, filled in from reference TRBV7-2 and TRBJ2-1, reads GAGVSQSPSNKVTEKGKDVELRCDPISGHTALYWYRQSLGQGLEFLIYFQGNSAPDKSGLPSDRFSAERTGGSVSTLTIQRTQQEDSAVYLCASRPGGTAGREQFFGPGTRLTVL.

This clonotype was seen only a few times. J is TRBJ2-6 and V is TRBV7-6; 7 nucleotides agree with TRBD1. The CDR3 consists of 17 residues. Germline trimming cut 0 bases from V and 4 bases from J; bases unmatched to any gene: 6. Germline values: CDR1 SGHVS, CDR2 FNYEAQ. This CDR3 reads CASSLAPTGVGANVLTF. CDR3 in DNA: TGTGCCAGCAGCTTAGCCCCCACAGGGGTCGGGGCCAACGTCCTGACTTTC. Complete variable domain (other parts from reference TRBV7-6 and TRBJ2-6): GAGVSQSPRYKVTKRGQDVALRCDPISGHVSLYWYRQALGQGPEFLTYFNYEAQQDKSGLPNDRFSAERPEGSISTLTIQRTEQRDSAMYRCASSLAPTGVGANVLTFGAGSRLTVL.

In its sample, this clonotype was seen once. The chain recombines TRBV7-9 with TRBJ2-7; D is uncertain. In germline, CDR1 is SEHNR, CDR2 FQNEAQ (reference sequence). The length of the CDR3 is 12 residues. V was pared by 5 bases and J by 7 bases, with 12 bases between. The CDR3 protein is CASSIDPWEQYF. In nucleotides, the CDR3 is TGTGCCAGCAGCATAGACCCCTGGGAGCAGTACTTC. Based on the CDR3 plus reference TRBV7-9 and TRBJ2-7, the full variable domain is DTGVSQNPRHKITKRGQNVTFRCDPISEHNRLYWYRQTLGQGPEFLTYFQNEAQLEKSRLLSDRFSAERPKGSFSTLEIQRTEQGDSAMYLCASSIDPWEQYFGPGTRLTVT.

This clonotype showed up many times. The genes are TRBV5-5 and TRBJ2-5, with D perhaps matching TRBD2 (6 bases). Germline CDR1 and CDR2: SGHKS and YYEKEE (reference sequence). Trimming cost V 0 bases and J 3 bases, with 6 bases left between them. The CDR3 consists of 13 residues. The CDR3 loop reads CASSLASEETQYF. The CDR3 DNA follows: TGTGCCAGCAGCTTGGCTAGCGAAGAGACCCAGTACTTC.

There are a few counts of this clonotype. The chain uses TRBV2 and TRBJ2-7; possible D gene TRBD2, 5 bases. The germline V gene encodes CDR1 SNHLY and CDR2 FYNNEI. The CDR3 covers 14 residues. Deletions cut 3 bases from V and 12 bases from J, with 21 bases between. The CDR3 DNA reads TGTGCCAGCAGTGACACTGGACGCCCCGGGAAGTGGTACTTC. It yields the protein CASSDTGRPGKWYF.

Ten or more counts support this clonotype. The J gene is TRBJ2-5, the V gene TRBV15; TRBD1 or TRBD2 may be the D gene (5 bases each). CDR1 is LNHNV, CDR2 YYDKDF, per germline (reference sequence). The CDR3 has 16 residues. V shed 3 bases and J shed 2 bases, with 16 bases lying between them. The CDR3 loop reads CATSRGVGANQETQYF. For the CDR3, the DNA is TGTGCCACCAGCAGGGGAGTAGGGGCTAATCAAGAGACCCAGTACTTC.

The sample holds a few counts of this clonotype. V and J are TRBV2 and TRBJ2-5; 7 bases match TRBD2. This CDR3 has 15 amino acids. Germline CDR1 reads SNHLY; CDR2 reads FYNNEI. V shed 8 bases, J shed 2 bases, and the junction held 11 bases outside the gene matches. Here the CDR3 DNA reads TGTGCCAGCGGCGGCCACAGCGGGGCTCAAGAGACCCAGTACTTC. It is translated as CASGGHSGAQETQYF.

This clonotype was counted many times. The chain is built from TRBV4-1 and TRBJ2-7, with 8 bases fitting TRBD2. This CDR3 has 15 amino acids. Trimming at V came to 1 base and at J to 4 bases, leaving 6 bases not matched to a gene. Germline V lookup: CDR1 MGHRA, CDR2 YSYEKL. CDR3 sequence (DNA): TGCGCCAGCAGCCAAGCTGGACTAGCCCGGTACGAGCAGTACTTC. Amino acid sequence: CASSQAGLARYEQYF.

This clonotype was detected only a few times. This rearrangement joins TRBV11-2 to TRBJ2-7; 7 nucleotides agree with TRBD1. Germline V gene data show CDR1 as SGHAT and CDR2 as FQNNGV. Trimming took 8 bases from V and 6 from J; bases not matched to a gene: 13. CDR3 length equals 14 residues. Here the CDR3 reads CASRRQGTLVEQYF. CDR3 coding DNA: TGTGCCAGCCGAAGACAGGGAACCCTCGTCGAGCAGTACTTC. Filled out from reference TRBV11-2 and TRBJ2-7, the complete variable domain reads EAGVAQSPRYKIIEKRQSVAFWCNPISGHATLYWYQQILGQGPKLLIQFQNNGVVDDSQLPKDRFSAERLKGVDSTLKIQPAKLEDSAVYLCASRRQGTLVEQYFGPGTRLTVT.